This T cell receptor (beta chain) was sequenced during a study of T cells after posttransplantation cyclophosphamide. Overall study results and limits: Skin or GI-infiltrating T cells shared few TRB sequences with blood. Recipient CMV seropositivity and CMV reactivation strongly tracked TRB clonality. Later blood repertoires were often dominated by clones from the donor CD8+ memory compartment.

This related bone marrow graft donor gave peripheral blood on the day of marrow donation. This clone was recorded at least ten times. Its antigen is not known. Profiled with immunoSEQ multiplex PCR; TCRdb holds only in-frame clones, not every one. Recorded here are roughly 49,000 clones, none singletons. The CDR3 sequence is 15 residues long. V dropped 0 bases and J dropped 4; count of bases not matched to a gene: 3. The germline gives CDR1 MNHNY, CDR2 SVGAGI (reference sequence). This clonotype was sampled from a man aged 35 to 55 in good health, CMV-negative, and a related stem cell transplant donor. The sample taken for sequencing was PBMCs. V gene TRBV6-6 combines with J gene TRBJ2-1; 7 nucleotides line up with TRBD1. The CDR3 bases are TGTGCCAGCAGTTACTCCGGGACAGAATACAATGAGCAGTTCTTC. Its translation: CASSYSGTEYNEQFF.